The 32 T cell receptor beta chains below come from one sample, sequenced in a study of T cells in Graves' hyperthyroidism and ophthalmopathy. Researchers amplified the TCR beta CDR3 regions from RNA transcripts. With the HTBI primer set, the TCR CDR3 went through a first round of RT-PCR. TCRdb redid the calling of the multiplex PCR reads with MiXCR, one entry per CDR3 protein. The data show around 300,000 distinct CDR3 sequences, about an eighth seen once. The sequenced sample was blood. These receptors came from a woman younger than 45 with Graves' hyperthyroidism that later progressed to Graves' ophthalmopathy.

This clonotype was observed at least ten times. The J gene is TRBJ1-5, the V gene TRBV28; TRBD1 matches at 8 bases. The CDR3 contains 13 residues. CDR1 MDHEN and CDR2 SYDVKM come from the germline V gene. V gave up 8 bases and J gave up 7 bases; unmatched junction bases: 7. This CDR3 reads CASYSGGGQPQHF. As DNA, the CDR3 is TGTGCCAGCTATTCAGGGGGCGGACAGCCCCAGCATTTT.

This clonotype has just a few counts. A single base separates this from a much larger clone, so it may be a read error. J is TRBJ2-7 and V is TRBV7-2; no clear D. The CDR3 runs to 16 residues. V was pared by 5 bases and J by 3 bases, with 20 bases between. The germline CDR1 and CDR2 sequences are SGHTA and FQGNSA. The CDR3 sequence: CASSLNSPAFGYEQYF. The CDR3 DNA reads TGTGCCAGCAGCCTTAACTCTCCAGCTTTTGGCTACGAGCAGTACTTC.

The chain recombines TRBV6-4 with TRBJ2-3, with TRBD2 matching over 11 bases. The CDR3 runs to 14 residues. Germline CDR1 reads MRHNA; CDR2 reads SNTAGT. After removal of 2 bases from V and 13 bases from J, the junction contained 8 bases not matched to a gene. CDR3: CASSDGLAGKEKYF. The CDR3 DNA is TGTGCCAGCAGTGACGGACTAGCGGGCAAAGAAAAGTATTTT.

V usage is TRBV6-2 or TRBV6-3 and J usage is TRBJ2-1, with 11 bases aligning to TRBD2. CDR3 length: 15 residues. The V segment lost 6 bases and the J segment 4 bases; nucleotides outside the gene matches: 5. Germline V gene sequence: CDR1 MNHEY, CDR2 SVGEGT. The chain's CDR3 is CASRLTSGTYNEQFF. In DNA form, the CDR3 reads TGTGCCAGCAGATTGACTAGCGGGACTTACAATGAGCAGTTCTTC.

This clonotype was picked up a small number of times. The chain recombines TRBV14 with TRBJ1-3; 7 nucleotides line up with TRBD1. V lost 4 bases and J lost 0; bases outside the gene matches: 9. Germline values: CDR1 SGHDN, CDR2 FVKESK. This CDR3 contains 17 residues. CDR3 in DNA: TGTGCCAGCAGCCCGGGACAGCTGACCTTCTCTGGAAACACCATATATTTT. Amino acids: CASSPGQLTFSGNTIYF.

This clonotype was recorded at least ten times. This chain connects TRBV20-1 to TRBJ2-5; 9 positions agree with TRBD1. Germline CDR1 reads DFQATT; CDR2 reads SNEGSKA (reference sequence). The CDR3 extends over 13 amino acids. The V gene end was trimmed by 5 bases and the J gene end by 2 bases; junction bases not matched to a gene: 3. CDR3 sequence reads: CSALDRGQETQYF. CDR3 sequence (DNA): TGCAGTGCTCTTGACAGGGGGCAAGAGACCCAGTACTTC.

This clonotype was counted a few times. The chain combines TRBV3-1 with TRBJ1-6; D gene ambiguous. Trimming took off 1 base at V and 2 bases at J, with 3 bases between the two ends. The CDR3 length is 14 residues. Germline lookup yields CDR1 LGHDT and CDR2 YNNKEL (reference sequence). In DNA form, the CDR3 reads TGTGCCAGCAGCCAAGGGCCCTATAATTCACCCCTCCACTTT. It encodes CASSQGPYNSPLHF.

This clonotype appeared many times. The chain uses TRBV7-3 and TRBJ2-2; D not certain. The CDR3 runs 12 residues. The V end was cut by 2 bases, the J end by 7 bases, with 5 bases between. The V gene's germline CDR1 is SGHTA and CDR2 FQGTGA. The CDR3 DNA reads TGTGCCAGCAGCTTAGCGAGCGGGGAGCTGTTTTTT. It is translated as CASSLASGELFF.

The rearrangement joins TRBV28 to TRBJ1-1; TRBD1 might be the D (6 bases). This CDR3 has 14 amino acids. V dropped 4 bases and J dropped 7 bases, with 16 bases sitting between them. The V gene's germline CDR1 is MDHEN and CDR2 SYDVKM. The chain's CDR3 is CASSSNRVLGEAFF. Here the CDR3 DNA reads TGTGCCAGCAGTTCCAACAGGGTTCTGGGTGAAGCTTTCTTT.

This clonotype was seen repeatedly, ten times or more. The CDR3 loop reads CASSTGLRETQYF. The CDR3 region has the DNA TGTGCCAGCAGTACAGGGTTGCGGGAGACCCAGTACTTC. The V call is TRBV11-2, the J call TRBJ2-5; D may be TRBD1 (6 bases). The CDR3 contains 13 residues. Germline CDR1 is SGHAT and CDR2 is FQNNGV. V was pared by 6 bases and J by 5 bases, with 13 bases between. Drawing the rest from reference TRBV11-2 and TRBJ2-5, the complete variable domain is EAGVAQSPRYKIIEKRQSVAFWCNPISGHATLYWYQQILGQGPKLLIQFQNNGVVDDSQLPKDRFSAERLKGVDSTLKIQPAKLEDSAVYLCASSTGLRETQYFGPGTRLLVL.

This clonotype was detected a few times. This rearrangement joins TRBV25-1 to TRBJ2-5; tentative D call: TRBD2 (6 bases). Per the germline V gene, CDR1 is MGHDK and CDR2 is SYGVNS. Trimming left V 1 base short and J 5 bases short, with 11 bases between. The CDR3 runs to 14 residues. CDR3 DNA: TGTGCCAGCAGTGAATGGAGGGGTATGGAGACCCAGTACTTC. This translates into CASSEWRGMETQYF.

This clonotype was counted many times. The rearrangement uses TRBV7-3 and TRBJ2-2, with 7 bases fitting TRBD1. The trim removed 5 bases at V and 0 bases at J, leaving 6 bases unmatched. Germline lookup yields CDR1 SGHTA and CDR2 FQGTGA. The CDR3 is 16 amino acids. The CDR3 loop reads CASSPRGQPNTGELFF. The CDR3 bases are TGTGCCAGCAGCCCCAGGGGACAGCCGAACACCGGGGAGCTGTTTTTT. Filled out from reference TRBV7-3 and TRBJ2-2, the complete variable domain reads GAGVSQTPSNKVTEKGKYVELRCDPISGHTALYWYRQSLGQGPEFLIYFQGTGAADDSGLPNDRFFAVRPEGSVSTLKIQRTERGDSAVYLCASSPRGQPNTGELFFGEGSRLTVL.

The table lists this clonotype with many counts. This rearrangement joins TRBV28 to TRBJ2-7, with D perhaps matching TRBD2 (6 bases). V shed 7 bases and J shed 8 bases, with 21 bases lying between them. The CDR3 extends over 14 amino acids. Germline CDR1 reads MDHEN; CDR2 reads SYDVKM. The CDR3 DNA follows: TGTGCCAGCAACCCAACGACCGGGAGTTATAAGCAGTACTTC. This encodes CASNPTTGSYKQYF. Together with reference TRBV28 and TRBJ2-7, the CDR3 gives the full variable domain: DVKVTQSSRYLVKRTGEKVFLECVQDMDHENMFWYRQDPGLGLRLIYFSYDVKMKEKGDIPEGYSVSREKKERFSLILESASTNQTSMYLCASNPTTGSYKQYFGPGTRLTVT.

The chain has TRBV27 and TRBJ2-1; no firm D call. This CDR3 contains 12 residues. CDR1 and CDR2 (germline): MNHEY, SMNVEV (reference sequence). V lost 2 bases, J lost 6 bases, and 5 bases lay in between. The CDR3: CASSLNSNEQFF. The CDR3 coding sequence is TGTGCCAGCAGTTTAAACAGCAATGAGCAGTTCTTC.

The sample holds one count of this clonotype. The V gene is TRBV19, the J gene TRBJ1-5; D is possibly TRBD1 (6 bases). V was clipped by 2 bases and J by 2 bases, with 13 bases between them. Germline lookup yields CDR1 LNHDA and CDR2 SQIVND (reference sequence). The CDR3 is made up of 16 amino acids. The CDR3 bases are TGTGCCAGTAGTATAACAGGGTCGTGGCGCAATCAGCCCCAGCATTTT. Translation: CASSITGSWRNQPQHF.

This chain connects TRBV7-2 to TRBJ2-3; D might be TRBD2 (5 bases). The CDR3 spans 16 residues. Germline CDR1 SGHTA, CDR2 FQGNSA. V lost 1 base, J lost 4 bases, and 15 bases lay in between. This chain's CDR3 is CASSLVSVAPADTQYF. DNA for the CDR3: TGTGCCAGCAGCTTAGTTAGCGTAGCCCCGGCAGATACGCAGTATTTT.

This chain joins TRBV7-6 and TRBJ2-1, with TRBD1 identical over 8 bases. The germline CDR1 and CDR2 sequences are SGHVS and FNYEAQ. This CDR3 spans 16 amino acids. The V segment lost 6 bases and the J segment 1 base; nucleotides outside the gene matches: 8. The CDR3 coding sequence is TGTGCCAGCAGTCAGAGAGACAGGGGTTCCTACAATGAGCAGTTCTTC. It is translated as CASSQRDRGSYNEQFF.

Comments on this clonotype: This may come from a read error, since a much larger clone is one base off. The CDR3 nucleotides are TGTGCCAGCAGCCCATCTAGCGGGGGAGACCAAGAGACCCAGTACTTC. Amino acid sequence: CASSPSSGGDQETQYF. The chain employs TRBV7-6 and TRBJ2-5; 10 bases match TRBD2. There are 16 residues in the CDR3. The ends lost 5 bases at V and 0 bases at J; junction bases unmatched: 6. Germline assignment: CDR1 SGHVS and CDR2 FNYEAQ.

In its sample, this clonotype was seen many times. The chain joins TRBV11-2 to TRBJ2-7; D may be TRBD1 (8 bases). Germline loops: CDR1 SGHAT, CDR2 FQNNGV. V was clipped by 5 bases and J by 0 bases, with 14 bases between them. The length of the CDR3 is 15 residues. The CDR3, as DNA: TGTGCCAGCAGCACCCACAGGGGGGGCTCCTACGAGCAGTACTTC. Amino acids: CASSTHRGGSYEQYF.

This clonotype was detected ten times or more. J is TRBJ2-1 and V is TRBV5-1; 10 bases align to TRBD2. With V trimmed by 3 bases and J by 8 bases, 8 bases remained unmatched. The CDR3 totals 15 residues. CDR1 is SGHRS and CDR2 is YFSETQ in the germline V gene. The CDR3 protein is CASSSSGGAIDEQFF. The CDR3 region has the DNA TGCGCCAGCAGCTCGAGCGGGGGGGCTATTGATGAGCAGTTCTTC.

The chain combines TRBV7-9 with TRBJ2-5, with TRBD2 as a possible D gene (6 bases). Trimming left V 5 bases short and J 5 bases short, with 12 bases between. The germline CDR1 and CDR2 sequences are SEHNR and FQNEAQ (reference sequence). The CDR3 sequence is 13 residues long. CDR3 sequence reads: CASSQGLTETQYF. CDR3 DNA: TGTGCCAGCAGCCAGGGACTCACGGAGACCCAGTACTTC.

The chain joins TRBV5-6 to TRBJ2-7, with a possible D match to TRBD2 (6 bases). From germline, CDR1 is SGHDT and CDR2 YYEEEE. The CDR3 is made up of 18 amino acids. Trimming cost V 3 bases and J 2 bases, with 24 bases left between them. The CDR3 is CASSSPWEDDDATYEQYF. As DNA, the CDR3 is TGTGCCAGCAGCTCCCCCTGGGAGGATGACGATGCGACCTACGAGCAGTACTTC.

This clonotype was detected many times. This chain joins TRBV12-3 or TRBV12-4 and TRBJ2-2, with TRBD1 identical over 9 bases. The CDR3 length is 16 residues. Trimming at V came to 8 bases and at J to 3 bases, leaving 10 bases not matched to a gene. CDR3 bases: TGTGCCAGCTTCCCCCTCCGGGACAGGGACACCGGGGAGCTGTTTTTT. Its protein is CASFPLRDRDTGELFF.

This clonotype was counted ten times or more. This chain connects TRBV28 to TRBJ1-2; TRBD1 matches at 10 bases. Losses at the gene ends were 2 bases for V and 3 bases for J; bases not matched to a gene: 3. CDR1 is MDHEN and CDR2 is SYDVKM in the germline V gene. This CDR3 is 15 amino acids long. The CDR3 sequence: CASSLGTGVHYGYTF. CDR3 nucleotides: TGTGCCAGCAGTTTAGGGACAGGGGTCCACTATGGCTACACCTTC.

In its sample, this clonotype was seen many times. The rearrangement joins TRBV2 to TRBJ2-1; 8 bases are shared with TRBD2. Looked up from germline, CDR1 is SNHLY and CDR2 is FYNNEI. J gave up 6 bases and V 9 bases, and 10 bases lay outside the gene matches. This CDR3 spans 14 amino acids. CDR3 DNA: TGTGCCAGAGAGGCGGGGGGCTACAGCAATGAGCAGTTCTTC. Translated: CAREAGGYSNEQFF.

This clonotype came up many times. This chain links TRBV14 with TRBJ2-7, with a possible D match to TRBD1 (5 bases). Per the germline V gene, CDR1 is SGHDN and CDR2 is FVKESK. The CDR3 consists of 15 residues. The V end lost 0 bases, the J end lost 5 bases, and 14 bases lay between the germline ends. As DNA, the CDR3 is TGTGCCAGCAGCCAAGATCGGGCAGGGTCCGACGAGCAGTACTTC. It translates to CASSQDRAGSDEQYF.

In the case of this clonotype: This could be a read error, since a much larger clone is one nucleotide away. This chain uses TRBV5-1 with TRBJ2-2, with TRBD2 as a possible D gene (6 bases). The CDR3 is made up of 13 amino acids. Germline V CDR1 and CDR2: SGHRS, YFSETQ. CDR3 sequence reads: CASSGDLGGELLF. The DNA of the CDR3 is TGCGCCAGCAGTGGCGACCTTGGCGGGGAGCTGCTTTTT.

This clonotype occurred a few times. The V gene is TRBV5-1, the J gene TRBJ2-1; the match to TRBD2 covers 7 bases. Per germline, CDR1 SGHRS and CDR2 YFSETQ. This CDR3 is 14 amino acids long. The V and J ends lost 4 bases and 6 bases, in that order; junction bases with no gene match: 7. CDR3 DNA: TGCGCCAGCAGCGATGGACTAGACGGCAATGAGCAGTTCTTC. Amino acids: CASSDGLDGNEQFF. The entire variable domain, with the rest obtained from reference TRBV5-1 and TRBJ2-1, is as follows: KAGVTQTPRYLIKTRGQQVTLSCSPISGHRSVSWYQQTPGQGLQFLFEYFSETQRNKGNFPGRFSGRQFSNSRSEMNVSTLELGDSALYLCASSDGLDGNEQFFGPGTRLTVL.

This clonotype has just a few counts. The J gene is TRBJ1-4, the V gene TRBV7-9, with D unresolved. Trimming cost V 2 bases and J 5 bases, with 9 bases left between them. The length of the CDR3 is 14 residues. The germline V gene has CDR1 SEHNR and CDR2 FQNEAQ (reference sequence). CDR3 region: CASSLRRENEKLFF. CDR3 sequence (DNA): TGTGCCAGCAGCTTACGACGGGAAAATGAAAAACTGTTTTTT.

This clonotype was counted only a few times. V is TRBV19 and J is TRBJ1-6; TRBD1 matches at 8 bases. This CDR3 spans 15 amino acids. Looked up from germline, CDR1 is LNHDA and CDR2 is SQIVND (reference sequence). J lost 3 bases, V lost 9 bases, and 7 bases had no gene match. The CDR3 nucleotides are TGTGCCAGACGGACAGGGTGGAACTATAATTCACCCCTCCACTTT. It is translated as CARRTGWNYNSPLHF.

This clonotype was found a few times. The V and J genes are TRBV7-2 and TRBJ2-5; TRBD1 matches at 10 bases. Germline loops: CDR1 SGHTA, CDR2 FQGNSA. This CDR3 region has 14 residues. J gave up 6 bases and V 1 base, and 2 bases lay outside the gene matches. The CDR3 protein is CASSLGTGGKTQYF. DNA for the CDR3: TGTGCCAGCAGCTTAGGGACAGGGGGGAAGACCCAGTACTTC.

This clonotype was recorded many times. CDR3 region: CASSLGGLGYNEQFF. As DNA, the CDR3 is TGCGCCAGCAGCTTGGGGGGACTAGGTTACAATGAGCAGTTCTTC. The rearrangement links TRBV5-1 to TRBJ2-1, with 8 bases identical to TRBD2. Germline lookup yields CDR1 SGHRS and CDR2 YFSETQ. V trimming: 0 bases; J trimming: 4 bases; junction bases outside the gene matches: 3. The CDR3 loop spans 15 amino acids.